Each of the 10 T cell receptor beta chains below was sequenced from the same sample in a study of cytomegalovirus exposure and HLA in healthy donors. PCR involved 60 Vbeta and 13 Jbeta primers. The table came from immunoSEQ multiplex PCR; TCRdb's copy has only in-frame clones and leaves some out. This sample yields approximately 180,000 clones, of which roughly 85% are seen a single time; almost 6.5% belongs to the top ten. The sample consisted of PBMCs. The receptors shown here come from a man aged 40-49 years in good health and CMV-seropositive.

The gene calls are TRBV5-1 and TRBJ2-1; the match to TRBD2 covers 8 bases. The CDR3 spans 14 residues. The trim removed 2 bases at V and 6 bases at J, leaving 4 bases unmatched. CDR1 and CDR2 (germline): SGHRS, YFSETQ. The CDR3, as DNA: TGCGCCAGCAGCTTTGACACTAGCGGCAATGAGCAGTTCTTC. Translated, it gives CASSFDTSGNEQFF.

The CDR3: CASSGSGRAKGQYF. In DNA, the CDR3 is TGTGCCAGCAGCGGTAGCGGGAGGGCCAAAGGGCAGTACTTC. The V call is TRBV11-3, the J call TRBJ2-7, with 11 bases lining up with TRBD2. V shed 5 bases and J 9 bases; nucleotides not matched to a gene: 9. The CDR3 has 14 amino acids. The germline V gene encodes CDR1 SGHNT and CDR2 YENEEA.

The genes are TRBV6-5 and TRBJ1-5; D is undetermined. The CDR3 has 15 residues. CDR1 and CDR2 from the germline V gene are MNHEY and SVGAGI. The V gene lost 6 bases and the J gene lost 0 bases, with 12 bases spanning the gap. CDR3 DNA: TGTGCCAGCAGACCTCACCTCTATAGCAATCAGCCCCAGCATTTT. It codes for CASRPHLYSNQPQHF.

V is TRBV5-1 and J is TRBJ2-3; D is perhaps TRBD2 (6 bases). CDR1 is SGHRS, CDR2 YFSETQ, per germline. Trimming left V 2 bases short and J 3 bases short, with 10 bases between. The CDR3 covers 14 residues. As DNA, the CDR3 is TGCGCCAGCAGCTTAGGAGGGGTGACAGATACGCAGTATTTT. It specifies CASSLGGVTDTQYF. Based on the CDR3 plus reference TRBV5-1 and TRBJ2-3, the full variable domain is KAGVTQTPRYLIKTRGQQVTLSCSPISGHRSVSWYQQTPGQGLQFLFEYFSETQRNKGNFPGRFSGRQFSNSRSEMNVSTLELGDSALYLCASSLGGVTDTQYFGPGTRLTVL.

The chain couples TRBV18 to TRBJ1-1; the match to TRBD1 covers 10 bases. The CDR3 has 14 amino acids. CDR1 is KGHSH and CDR2 is LQKENI in the germline V gene. V was pared by 4 bases and J by 4 bases, with 3 bases of the junction left unmatched. This CDR3 reads CASSQDRGSTEAFF. CDR3 in DNA: TGTGCCAGCTCACAGGACAGGGGGTCCACTGAAGCTTTCTTT.

In this sample, this clone turned up a few times. The rearrangement joins TRBV7-2 to TRBJ1-1; D call uncertain. The V end was cut by 4 bases, the J end by 1 base, with 7 bases between. The CDR3 is made up of 13 amino acids. CDR1 and CDR2 from the germline V gene are SGHTA and FQGNSA. The CDR3 DNA reads TGTGCCAGCAGCTGGCCCCCGAACACTGAAGCTTTCTTT. Amino acids: CASSWPPNTEAFF.

V and J are TRBV5-4 and TRBJ2-7; the D is unclear. The CDR3 covers 13 residues. CDR1 is SGHNT and CDR2 is YYREEE in the germline V gene (reference sequence). Trimming removed 1 base from V and 5 bases from J, with 10 bases in between. CDR3 nucleotide sequence: TGTGCCAGCAGCTTGCAAACTTCAAACGAGCAGTACTTC. Its translation is CASSLQTSNEQYF.

The chain couples TRBV7-2 to TRBJ2-7; 8 nucleotides agree with TRBD2. Germline CDR1 SGHTA, CDR2 FQGNSA. V lost 3 bases and J lost 0; bases outside the gene matches: 7. The CDR3 spans 16 residues. The CDR3 reads CASSFGYGRGSYEQYF. CDR3 DNA: TGTGCCAGCAGCTTTGGTTACGGGAGGGGCTCCTACGAGCAGTACTTC.

This clone was observed a handful of times. In DNA, the CDR3 is TGTGCCAGCAGATCCCCGACTAGTGTGGAGACCCAGTACTTC. Translating gives CASRSPTSVETQYF. The J gene is TRBJ2-5, the V gene TRBV6-1; possible D gene TRBD2, 6 bases. V was shortened by 6 bases and J by 5 bases, with 16 bases between the two germline ends. Germline CDR1 reads MNHNS; CDR2 reads SASEGT. This CDR3 spans 14 amino acids.

In this sample, this clone turned up a few times. The V and J genes are TRBV18 and TRBJ1-5; TRBD1 is a possible D gene (5 bases). The CDR3 extends over 14 amino acids. Germline loops: CDR1 KGHSH, CDR2 LQKENI. Trimming shortened V by 5 bases and J by 10 bases, and 18 bases separated the two germline ends. The CDR3 DNA follows: TGTGCCAGCTCATCGGACGGGGGAATCAGCCCCCAGCATTTT. Amino acid sequence: CASSSDGGISPQHF. Full variable domain (rest looked up from reference TRBV18 and TRBJ1-5): NAGVMQNPRHLVRRRGQEARLRCSPMKGHSHVYWYRQLPEEGLKFMVYLQKENIIDESGMPKERFSAEFPKEGPSILRIQQVVRGDSAAYFCASSSDGGISPQHFGDGTRLSIL.